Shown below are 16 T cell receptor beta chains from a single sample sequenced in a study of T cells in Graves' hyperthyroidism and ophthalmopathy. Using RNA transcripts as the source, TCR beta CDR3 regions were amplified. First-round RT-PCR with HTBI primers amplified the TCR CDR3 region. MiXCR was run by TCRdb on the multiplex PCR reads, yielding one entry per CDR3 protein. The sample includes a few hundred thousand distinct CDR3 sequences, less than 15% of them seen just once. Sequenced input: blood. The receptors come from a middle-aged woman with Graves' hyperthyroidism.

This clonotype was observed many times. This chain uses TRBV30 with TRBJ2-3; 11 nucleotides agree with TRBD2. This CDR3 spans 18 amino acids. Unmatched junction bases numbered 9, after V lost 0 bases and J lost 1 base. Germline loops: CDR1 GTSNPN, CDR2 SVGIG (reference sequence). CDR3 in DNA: TGTGCCTGGAGTGTAGGACCCATACTAGCGGGAGGCACAGATACGCAGTATTTT. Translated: CAWSVGPILAGGTDTQYF.

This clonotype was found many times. Here the CDR3 DNA reads TGTGCCAGCAGCTCGATCGGAGGACGCTCTGATTATTTT. It specifies CASSSIGGRSDYF. The rearrangement joins TRBV7-9 to TRBJ1-3; the D is unclear. The germline CDR1 and CDR2 sequences are SEHNR and FQNEAQ (reference sequence). This CDR3 has 13 residues. Trimming removed 4 bases from V and 16 bases from J, with 20 bases in between.

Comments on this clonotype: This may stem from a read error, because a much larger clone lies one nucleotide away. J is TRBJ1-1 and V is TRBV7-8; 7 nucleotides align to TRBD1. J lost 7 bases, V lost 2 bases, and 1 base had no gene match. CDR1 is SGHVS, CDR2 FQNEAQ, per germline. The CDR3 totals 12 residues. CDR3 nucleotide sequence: TGTGCCAGCAGCTTACAGGGGGGTGAAGCTTTCTTT. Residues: CASSLQGGEAFF. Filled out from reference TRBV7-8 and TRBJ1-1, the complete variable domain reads GAGVSQSPRYKVAKRGQDVALRCDPISGHVSLFWYQQALGQGPEFLTYFQNEAQLDKSGLPSDRFFAERPEGSVSTLKIQRTQQEDSAVYLCASSLQGGEAFFGQGTRLTVV.

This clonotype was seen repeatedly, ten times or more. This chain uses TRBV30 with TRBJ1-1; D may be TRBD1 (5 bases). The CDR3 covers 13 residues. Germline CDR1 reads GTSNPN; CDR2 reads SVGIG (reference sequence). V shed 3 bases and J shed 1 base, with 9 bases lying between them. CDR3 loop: CAWSSTENTEAFF. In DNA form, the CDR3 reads TGTGCCTGGAGCTCGACAGAGAACACTGAAGCTTTCTTT.

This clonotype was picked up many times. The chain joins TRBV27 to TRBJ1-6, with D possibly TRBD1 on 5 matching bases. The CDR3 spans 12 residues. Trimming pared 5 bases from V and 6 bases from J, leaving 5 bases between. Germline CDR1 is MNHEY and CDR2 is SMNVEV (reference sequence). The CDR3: CASSGTNSPLHF. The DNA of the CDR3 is TGTGCCAGCAGTGGGACTAATTCACCCCTCCACTTT.

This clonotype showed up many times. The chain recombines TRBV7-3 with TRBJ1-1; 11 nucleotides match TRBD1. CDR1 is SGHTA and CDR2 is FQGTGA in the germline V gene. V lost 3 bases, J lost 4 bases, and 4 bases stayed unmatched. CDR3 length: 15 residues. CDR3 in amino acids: CASSFGTGGSTEAFF. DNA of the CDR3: TGTGCCAGCAGCTTCGGGACAGGGGGATCCACTGAAGCTTTCTTT.

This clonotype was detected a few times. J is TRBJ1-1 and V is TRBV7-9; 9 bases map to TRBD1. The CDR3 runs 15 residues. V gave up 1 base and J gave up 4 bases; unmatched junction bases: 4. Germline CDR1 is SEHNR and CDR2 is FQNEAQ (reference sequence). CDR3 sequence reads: CASSLGTGVGTEAFF. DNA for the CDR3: TGTGCCAGCAGCTTAGGGACAGGGGTTGGCACTGAAGCTTTCTTT. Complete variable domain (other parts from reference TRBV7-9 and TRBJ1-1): DTGVSQNPRHKITKRGQNVTFRCDPISEHNRLYWYRQTLGQGPEFLTYFQNEAQLEKSRLLSDRFSAERPKGSFSTLEIQRTEQGDSAMYLCASSLGTGVGTEAFFGQGTRLTVV.

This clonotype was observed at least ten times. The CDR3 reads CASRKLAGDTGELFF. The CDR3, as DNA: TGTGCCAGCAGAAAACTAGCGGGAGACACCGGGGAGCTGTTTTTT. The rearrangement joins TRBV9 to TRBJ2-2, with 11 bases aligning to TRBD2. Trimming removed 5 bases from V and 3 bases from J; junction bases left unmatched: 3. Germline CDR1 SGDLS, CDR2 YYNGEE. The CDR3 is 15 residues long. Looking up the rest from reference TRBV9 and TRBJ2-2 gives the full variable domain: DSGVTQTPKHLITATGQRVTLRCSPRSGDLSVYWYQQSLDQGLQFLIQYYNGEERAKGNILERFSAQQFPDLHSELNLSSLELGDSALYFCASRKLAGDTGELFFGEGSRLTVL.

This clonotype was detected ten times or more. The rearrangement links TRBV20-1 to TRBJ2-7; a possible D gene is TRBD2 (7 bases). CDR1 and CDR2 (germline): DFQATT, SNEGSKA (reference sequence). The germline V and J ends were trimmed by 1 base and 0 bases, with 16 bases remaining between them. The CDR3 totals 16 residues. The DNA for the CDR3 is TGCAGTGCTAGAGGGACGGGGGGCGGGCGCTCCTACGAGCAGTACTTC. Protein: CSARGTGGGRSYEQYF.

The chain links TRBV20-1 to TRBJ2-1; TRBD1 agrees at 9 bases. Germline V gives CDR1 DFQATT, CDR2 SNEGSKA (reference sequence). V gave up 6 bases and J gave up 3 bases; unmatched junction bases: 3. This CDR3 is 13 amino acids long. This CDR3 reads CSAETGGYNEQFF. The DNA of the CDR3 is TGCAGTGCGGAGACAGGGGGCTACAATGAGCAGTTCTTC.

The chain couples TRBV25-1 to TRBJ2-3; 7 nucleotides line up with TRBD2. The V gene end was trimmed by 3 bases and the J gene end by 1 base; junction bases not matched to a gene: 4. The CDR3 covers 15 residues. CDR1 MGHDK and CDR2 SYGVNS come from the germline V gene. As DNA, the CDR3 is TGTGCCAGCAGTGATCAAGCGGGGCGCACAGATACGCAGTATTTT. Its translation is CASSDQAGRTDTQYF.

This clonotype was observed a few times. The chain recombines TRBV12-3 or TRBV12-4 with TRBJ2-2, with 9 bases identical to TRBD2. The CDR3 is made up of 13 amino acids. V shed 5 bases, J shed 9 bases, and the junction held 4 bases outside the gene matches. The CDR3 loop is CASSRTSERELFF. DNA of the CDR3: TGTGCCAGCAGTAGGACTAGCGAGAGGGAGCTGTTTTTT.

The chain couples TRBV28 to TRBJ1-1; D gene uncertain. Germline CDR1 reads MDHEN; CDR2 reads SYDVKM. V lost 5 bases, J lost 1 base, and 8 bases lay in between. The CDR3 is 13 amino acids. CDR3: CASSPPKNTEAFF. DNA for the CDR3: TGTGCCAGCAGTCCCCCGAAGAACACTGAAGCTTTCTTT.

The CDR3 sequence is CSALDRAPYEQYF. The CDR3 coding sequence is TGCAGTGCCTTGGACAGGGCCCCCTACGAGCAGTACTTC. V is TRBV20-1 and J is TRBJ2-7; 8 bases fit TRBD1. This CDR3 spans 13 amino acids. Germline V gene lookup returns CDR1 DFQATT and CDR2 SNEGSKA (reference sequence). The J segment lost 2 bases and the V segment lost 6 bases, leaving 6 bases of the junction unmatched.

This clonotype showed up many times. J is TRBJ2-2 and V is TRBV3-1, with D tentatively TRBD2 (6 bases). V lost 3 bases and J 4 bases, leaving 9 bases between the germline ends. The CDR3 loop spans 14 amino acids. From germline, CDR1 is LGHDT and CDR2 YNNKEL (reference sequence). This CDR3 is CASSQAGTTGELFF. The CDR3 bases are TGTGCCAGCAGCCAGGCGGGAACCACCGGGGAGCTGTTTTTT.

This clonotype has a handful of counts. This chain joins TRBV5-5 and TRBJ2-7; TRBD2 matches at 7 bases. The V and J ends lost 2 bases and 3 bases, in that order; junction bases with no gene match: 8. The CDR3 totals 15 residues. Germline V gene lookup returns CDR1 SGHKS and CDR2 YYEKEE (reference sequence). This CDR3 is CASSLELARIYEQYF. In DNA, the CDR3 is TGTGCCAGCAGCTTAGAACTAGCGAGGATCTACGAGCAGTACTTC.